Included here is one T cell receptor beta chain sequence, with context. Its matching antigen is unknown. TCRdb redid the calling of the RT-PCR reads with MiXCR, one entry per CDR3 protein. The data show hundreds of thousands of distinct CDR3 sequences, around a sixth seen once. This sample was included in a study of response to subunit inactivated influenza vaccine. Whole-study findings and limits: Authors suggested each seasonal influenza vaccination recruits few new T cells.

Germline V CDR1 and CDR2: LNHNV, YYDKDF (reference sequence). The CDR3 runs 13 residues. V lost 6 bases to trimming and J lost 6 bases, with 12 bases between them. This receptor was obtained from a man aged 45-60 years who received an inactivated influenza vaccine. This chain links TRBV15 with TRBJ1-3; D gene uncertain. The sample consisted of PBMCs from blood, taken about 5 days after vaccination. In nucleotides, the CDR3 is TGTGCCACCAGTTTCAGTCCTGAAAACACCATATATTTT. It codes for CATSFSPENTIYF.